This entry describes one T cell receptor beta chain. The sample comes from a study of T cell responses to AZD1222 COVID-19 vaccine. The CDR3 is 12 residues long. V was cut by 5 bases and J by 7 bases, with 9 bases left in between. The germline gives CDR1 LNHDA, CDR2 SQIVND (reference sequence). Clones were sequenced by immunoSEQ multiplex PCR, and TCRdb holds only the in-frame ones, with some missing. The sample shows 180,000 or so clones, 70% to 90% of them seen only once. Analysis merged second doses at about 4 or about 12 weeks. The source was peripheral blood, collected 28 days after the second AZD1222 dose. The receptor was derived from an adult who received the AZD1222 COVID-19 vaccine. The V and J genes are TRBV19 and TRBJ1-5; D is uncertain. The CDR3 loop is CASSAQTQPQHF. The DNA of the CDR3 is TGTGCCAGTAGTGCCCAAACGCAGCCCCAGCATTTT.